The clone carrying this T cell receptor (beta chain) turned up a few times. Seattle patient enrollment occurred during active infection, with longitudinal follow-up thereafter. The CDR3 has 15 residues. The V gene lost 0 bases and the J gene lost 2 bases, with 11 bases spanning the gap. From germline, CDR1 is MNHNS and CDR2 SASEGT. Authors' analysis steps: For nucleated cells, counts were estimated from reference gene primer amplification. Clones were sequenced by immunoSEQ multiplex PCR, and TCRdb holds only the in-frame ones, with some missing. V and J calls and clone size are copied from that table; D and trimming were computed from the DNA. The table lists 45,000 to 55,000 clones, 70% to 85% of them singletons. This entry is derived from a study of blood T cell repertoires in COVID-19. Study-level background: Specimens from acute and convalescent COVID-19 originated in the United States, Italy and Spain. T cells, B-cell-depleted T cells, or PBMCs provided the cDNA or gDNA that served as material.

The sequence was collected from a man aged 80 or over with COVID-19, enrolled during active disease. The rearrangement joins TRBV6-1 to TRBJ2-7; a weak D match, TRBD1 (6 bases). The specimen sequenced was peripheral blood. CDR3 amino acids: CASSEALRGTYEQYF. The CDR3 DNA reads as TGTGCCAGCAGTGAAGCGCTCAGGGGAACCTACGAGCAGTACTTC.